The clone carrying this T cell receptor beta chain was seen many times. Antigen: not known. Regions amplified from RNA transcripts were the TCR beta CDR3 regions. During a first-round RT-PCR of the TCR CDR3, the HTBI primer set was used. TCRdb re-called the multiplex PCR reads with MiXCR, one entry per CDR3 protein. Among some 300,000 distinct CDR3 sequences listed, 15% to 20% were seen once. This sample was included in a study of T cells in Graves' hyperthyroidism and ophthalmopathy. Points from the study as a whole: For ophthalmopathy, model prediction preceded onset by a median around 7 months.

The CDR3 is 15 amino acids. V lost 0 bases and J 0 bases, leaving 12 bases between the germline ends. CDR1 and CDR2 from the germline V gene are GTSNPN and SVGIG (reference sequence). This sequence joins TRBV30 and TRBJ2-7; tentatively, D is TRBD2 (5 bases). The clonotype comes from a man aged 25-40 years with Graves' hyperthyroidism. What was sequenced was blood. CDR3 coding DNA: TGTGCCTGGAGTGTAGATAGCGCGAGCTCCTACGAGCAGTACTTC. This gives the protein CAWSVDSASSYEQYF.